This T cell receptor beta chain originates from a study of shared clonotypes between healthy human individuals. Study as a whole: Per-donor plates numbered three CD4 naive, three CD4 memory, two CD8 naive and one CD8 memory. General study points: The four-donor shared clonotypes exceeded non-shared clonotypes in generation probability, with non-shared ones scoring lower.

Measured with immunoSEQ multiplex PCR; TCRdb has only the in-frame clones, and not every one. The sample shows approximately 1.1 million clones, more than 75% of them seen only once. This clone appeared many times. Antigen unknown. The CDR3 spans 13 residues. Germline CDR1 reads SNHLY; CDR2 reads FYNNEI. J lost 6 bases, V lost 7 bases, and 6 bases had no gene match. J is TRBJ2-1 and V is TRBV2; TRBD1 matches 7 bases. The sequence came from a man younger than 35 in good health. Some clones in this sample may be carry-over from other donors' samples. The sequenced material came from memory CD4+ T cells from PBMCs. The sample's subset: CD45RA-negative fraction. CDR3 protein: CASIRDSLNEQFF. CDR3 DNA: TGTGCCAGCATCCGGGACAGCCTCAATGAGCAGTTCTTC.